This is a list of T cell receptor beta chains from one sample in a study of blood T cell repertoires in COVID-19. The protocol was immunoSEQ multiplex PCR, while the TCRdb copy is restricted to in-frame clones and leaves out a portion. The sample holds hundreds of thousands of clones, approximately 92% seen once. Specimen: PBMCs or T cells enriched from blood (not recorded which). These receptors were collected from a man aged 18 to 29 who had recovered from COVID-19. Each CDR3 is given with its conserved first and last residue. A D gene is named only where the DNA matches it firmly. Clone size, where shown, is once, few, many, or a class for clones that have expanded.

cdr3_nt: TGTGCCAGTAGTATAGATCTCTTGCCGGGTGAAGCTTTCTTT
cdr3_aa: CASSIDLLPGEAFF
j_call: TRBJ1-1
v_call: TRBV19
clone_size: NA
d_call: NA

cdr3_nt: TGCGCCAGCAGCTTGCAGGGTTTTAATACAGCGAATGAGCAGTTCTTC
cdr3_aa: CASSLQGFNTANEQFF
j_call: TRBJ2-1
v_call: TRBV5-1
clone_size: NA
d_call: NA

cdr3_nt: TGTGCCTGGAGTGGGACAGGTAATCAGCCCCAGCATTTT
cdr3_aa: CAWSGTGNQPQHF
j_call: TRBJ1-5
v_call: TRBV30
clone_size: NA
d_call: TRBD1

cdr3_nt: TGTGCCAGCAGCGCAACCGGGACAGGCAGGGGTGAAGCTTTCTTT
cdr3_aa: CASSATGTGRGEAFF
j_call: TRBJ1-1
v_call: TRBV9
clone_size: once
d_call: TRBD1

cdr3_nt: TGTGCCAGCAGCTTAATGGGCCAGACAGGGGAGCTGTTTTTT
cdr3_aa: CASSLMGQTGELFF
j_call: TRBJ2-2
v_call: TRBV11-3
clone_size: NA
d_call: NA

cdr3_nt: TGCGCCAGCAGCTTACATTTAAGACAGCAAGAGACCCAGTACTTC
cdr3_aa: CASSLHLRQQETQYF
j_call: TRBJ2-5
v_call: TRBV5-1
clone_size: NA
d_call: NA

cdr3_nt: TGCGCCAGCAGCTTGGAGGGGGCCAGTGGCTACACCTTC
cdr3_aa: CASSLEGASGYTF
j_call: TRBJ1-2
v_call: TRBV5-1
clone_size: NA
d_call: TRBD1

cdr3_nt: TGTGCCAGCAGCTCATCTCGGACAGGGGGCTGGACCTATGGCTACACCTTC
cdr3_aa: CASSSSRTGGWTYGYTF
j_call: TRBJ1-2
v_call: TRBV13
clone_size: NA
d_call: TRBD1

cdr3_nt: TGTGCCAGCACCTTCGACAGGATCTATGGCTACACCTTC
cdr3_aa: CASTFDRIYGYTF
j_call: TRBJ1-2
v_call: TRBV5-8
clone_size: NA
d_call: NA

cdr3_nt: TGTGCCAGCAGCTCATCCCCAGACAGAAACTATGGCTACACCTTC
cdr3_aa: CASSSSPDRNYGYTF
j_call: TRBJ1-2
v_call: TRBV7-9
clone_size: once
d_call: NA

cdr3_nt: TGTGCCAGCAGTACGACAGCTTTCTCTGGGGCCAACGTCCTGACTTTC
cdr3_aa: CASSTTAFSGANVLTF
j_call: TRBJ2-6
v_call: TRBV28
clone_size: once
d_call: NA

cdr3_nt: TGTGCCAGCAGCTTGGAATCCGGGACTAGTATCTACGAGCAGTACTTC
cdr3_aa: CASSLESGTSIYEQYF
j_call: TRBJ2-7
v_call: TRBV5-4
clone_size: NA
d_call: TRBD2

cdr3_nt: TGTGCCAGCAGTCTCAGCGGGACGGGCACTGAAGCTTTCTTT
cdr3_aa: CASSLSGTGTEAFF
j_call: TRBJ1-1
v_call: TRBV28
clone_size: NA
d_call: NA

cdr3_nt: TGTGCCGGCTCACAGTTAGAGAGCTATGGCTACACCTTC
cdr3_aa: CAGSQLESYGYTF
j_call: TRBJ1-2
v_call: TRBV2
clone_size: NA
d_call: NA